Below, 28 T cell receptor beta chains from the same sample are listed, as sequenced in a study of cytomegalovirus exposure and HLA in healthy donors. This PCR relied on a set of 60 Vbeta primers and 13 Jbeta primers. TCRdb's copy holds only in-frame clones and misses some; the assay was immunoSEQ multiplex PCR. This sample has 150,000 to 200,000 clones, with roughly 8.7% found just once. The sample consisted of PBMCs. These receptors were collected from a woman in her 30s in good health and CMV-seropositive.

V and J are TRBV18 and TRBJ2-3; D unclear. The CDR3 length is 12 residues. The germline V and J ends were trimmed by 6 bases and 2 bases, with 6 bases remaining between them. The germline CDR1 and CDR2 sequences are KGHSH and LQKENI. CDR3 sequence: CASSAYTDTQYF. DNA of the CDR3: TGTGCCAGCTCTGCCTACACAGATACGCAGTATTTT.

This clone has just a few counts. The V and J genes are TRBV7-9 and TRBJ2-7, with D perhaps TRBD1 (6 bases). The CDR3 totals 15 residues. Trimming stripped 0 bases from V and 5 bases from J, with 14 bases between. Per the germline V gene, CDR1 is SEHNR and CDR2 is FQNEAQ (reference sequence). CDR3 DNA: TGTGCCAGCAGCTTAGCCGGGACAAGGATCCACGAGCAGTACTTC. Amino acids: CASSLAGTRIHEQYF.

This clone was recorded a few times. The chain recombines TRBV6-5 with TRBJ2-7, with D perhaps matching TRBD1 (6 bases). This CDR3 contains 14 residues. The germline gives CDR1 MNHEY, CDR2 SVGAGI. V was clipped by 4 bases and J by 5 bases, with 15 bases between them. The CDR3 DNA sequence: TGTGCCAGCAGTTCACAGGGCTTCGACGACGAGCAGTACTTC. Its translation is CASSSQGFDDEQYF.

The chain couples TRBV18 to TRBJ1-1, with a weak D call TRBD1 (5 bases). CDR3 size: 14 residues. Per the germline V gene, CDR1 is KGHSH and CDR2 is LQKENI. V gave up 3 bases and J gave up 4 bases, with 12 bases separating them. This CDR3 reads CASSPFDSLTEAFF. The DNA of the CDR3 is TGTGCCAGCTCACCCTTTGACAGCCTCACTGAAGCTTTCTTT.

This chain uses TRBV27 with TRBJ1-2; TRBD1 matches at 8 bases. This CDR3 spans 13 amino acids. The V gene's germline CDR1 is MNHEY and CDR2 SMNVEV (reference sequence). V shed 5 bases and J 6 bases; nucleotides not matched to a gene: 5. Here the CDR3 reads CASSPDRGNGYTF. CDR3 nucleotide sequence: TGTGCCAGCAGTCCAGACAGGGGAAATGGCTACACCTTC.

This clone was seen more than once but under ten times. This chain joins TRBV18 and TRBJ1-1, with 9 bases lining up with TRBD1. Losses at the gene ends were 3 bases for V and 5 bases for J; bases not matched to a gene: 7. CDR3 length equals 15 residues. Germline V lookup: CDR1 KGHSH, CDR2 LQKENI. The CDR3 DNA reads as TGTGCCAGCTCACCGCAACAGGGGGCAGGAACTGAAGCTTTCTTT. It specifies CASSPQQGAGTEAFF.

This clone was counted only a few times. The chain couples TRBV23-1 to TRBJ1-5; 7 nucleotides line up with TRBD1. TRBV23-1 qualifies as an ORF whose function is uncertain. The V segment lost 7 bases and the J segment 5 bases; nucleotides outside the gene matches: 8. CDR3 size: 14 residues. Here the CDR3 reads CASTFRDSYQPQHF. The CDR3, as DNA: TGCGCCAGCACCTTCCGGGACAGCTATCAGCCCCAGCATTTT.

The V gene is TRBV25-1, the J gene TRBJ2-3; weak D call: TRBD2 (6 bases). Germline V gene lookup returns CDR1 MGHDK and CDR2 SYGVNS. Trimming took 0 bases from V and 3 from J, leaving 19 bases between them. The CDR3 covers 18 residues. The CDR3 region has the DNA TGTGCCAGCAGTGAATATATGGGGGGAGGCACAGAAACAGATACGCAGTATTTT. As protein: CASSEYMGGGTETDTQYF.

The chain couples TRBV5-1 to TRBJ2-6; no firm D call. Germline V lookup: CDR1 SGHRS, CDR2 YFSETQ. The CDR3 covers 15 residues. V gave up 4 bases and J gave up 0 bases, with 8 bases separating them. Here the CDR3 reads CASSQPGSGANVLTF. CDR3 nucleotides: TGCGCCAGCAGCCAACCGGGCTCTGGGGCCAACGTCCTGACTTTC. The whole variable domain, filled in from reference TRBV5-1 and TRBJ2-6, reads KAGVTQTPRYLIKTRGQQVTLSCSPISGHRSVSWYQQTPGQGLQFLFEYFSETQRNKGNFPGRFSGRQFSNSRSEMNVSTLELGDSALYLCASSQPGSGANVLTFGAGSRLTVL.

This clone was found a few times. The V and J genes are TRBV30 and TRBJ2-1; no definite D call. This CDR3 is built from 14 residues. CDR1 and CDR2 from the germline V gene are GTSNPN and SVGIG (reference sequence). Trimming removed 1 base at V and 0 bases at J, with 7 bases between. The CDR3 DNA sequence: TGTGCCTGGAGTGAAGAGAACTCCTACAATGAGCAGTTCTTC. The encoded protein is CAWSEENSYNEQFF.

There are a few counts of this clone. The V and J genes are TRBV6-6 and TRBJ1-1, with D perhaps TRBD1 (5 bases). Germline V gene data show CDR1 as MNHNY and CDR2 as SVGAGI (reference sequence). Trimming took 2 bases from V and 7 from J, leaving 8 bases between them. The CDR3 has 12 amino acids. The CDR3 sequence is CASSYRDFEAFF. The CDR3 DNA reads TGTGCCAGCAGTTACAGGGACTTTGAAGCTTTCTTT.

In regard to this clone: Its ends do not fully match the called genes, so a read error is possible. This rearrangement joins TRBV2 to TRBJ2-6, with D maybe TRBD1 (5 bases). CDR1 is SNHLY and CDR2 is FYNNEI in the germline V gene. CDR3 size: 15 residues. This CDR3 is CASRPGSSGANVPTF. CDR3 in DNA: TGTGCCAGCAGACCAGGGTCCTCTGGGGCCAACGTCCCGACTTTC. Based on the CDR3 plus reference TRBV2 and TRBJ2-6, the full variable domain is EPEVTQTPSHQVTQMGQEVILRCVPISNHLYFYWYRQILGQKVEFLVSFYNNEISEKSEIFDDQFSVERPDGSNFTLKIRSTKLEDSAMYFCASRPGSSGANVPTFGAGSRLTVL.

This clone occurred a few times. This chain connects TRBV19 to TRBJ1-2, with D tentatively TRBD1 (5 bases). Germline V lookup: CDR1 LNHDA, CDR2 SQIVND (reference sequence). V lost 6 bases, J lost 4 bases, and 18 bases lay in between. There are 15 residues in the CDR3. CDR3 region: CASSAGRILLYGYTF. The CDR3 DNA follows: TGTGCCAGTAGCGCGGGACGAATTTTGCTCTATGGCTACACCTTC. Full variable domain (remainder filled in from reference TRBV19 and TRBJ1-2): DGGITQSPKYLFRKEGQNVTLSCEQNLNHDAMYWYRQDPGQGLRLIYYSQIVNDFQKGDIAEGYSVSREKKESFPLTVTSAQKNPTAFYLCASSAGRILLYGYTFGSGTRLTVV.

V usage is TRBV27 and J usage is TRBJ1-2, with unresolved D. V was clipped by 7 bases and J by 0 bases, with 15 bases between them. The CDR3 has 15 residues. Germline V CDR1 and CDR2: MNHEY, SMNVEV (reference sequence). In DNA, the CDR3 is TGTGCCAGCATTAAATTATACGGGTCTAACTATGGCTACACCTTC. Its translation: CASIKLYGSNYGYTF.

This chain links TRBV7-9 with TRBJ2-1; TRBD1 aligns across 10 bases. CDR1 is SEHNR and CDR2 is FQNEAQ in the germline V gene (reference sequence). Losses at the gene ends were 7 bases for V and 9 bases for J; bases not matched to a gene: 12. The CDR3 sequence is 15 residues long. CDR3 sequence: CASIPRTGGLTEQFF. The CDR3 coding sequence is TGTGCCAGCATCCCACGGACAGGGGGGTTGACTGAGCAGTTCTTC.

A few counts support this clone. The CDR3 is CASSLEVAASYEQYF. The CDR3 nucleotides are TGTGCCAGCAGCTTGGAGGTAGCAGCCTCCTACGAGCAGTACTTC. The V and J genes are TRBV5-5 and TRBJ2-7; D is unclear. This CDR3 is 15 amino acids long. From germline, CDR1 is SGHKS and CDR2 YYEKEE (reference sequence). V shed 0 bases and J shed 0 bases, with 10 bases lying between them.

The V call is TRBV27, the J call TRBJ2-7; TRBD1 agrees at 8 bases. CDR3 length: 15 residues. Per germline, CDR1 MNHEY and CDR2 SMNVEV (reference sequence). Trimming removed 3 bases from V and 0 bases from J; junction bases left unmatched: 4. This CDR3 is CASSFFQGASYEQYF. CDR3 sequence (DNA): TGTGCCAGCAGTTTTTTTCAGGGGGCCTCCTACGAGCAGTACTTC.

This clone was counted only a few times. The gene calls are TRBV7-2 and TRBJ1-1, with 8 nucleotides matching TRBD1. Germline CDR1 SGHTA, CDR2 FQGNSA. This CDR3 is 16 amino acids long. After removal of 3 bases from V and 5 bases from J, the junction contained 11 bases not matched to a gene. CDR3 DNA sequence: TGTGCCAGCAGCTTGGCCGGGACAGGAGTAAAGACTGAAGCTTTCTTT. It encodes CASSLAGTGVKTEAFF.

This clone was recorded a few times. The chain joins TRBV6-5 to TRBJ2-1; 9 nucleotides align to TRBD2. Germline CDR1 is MNHEY and CDR2 is SVGAGI. The CDR3 length is 14 residues. J was trimmed by 4 bases and V by 4 bases; bases with no gene match: 2. CDR3 nucleotides: TGTGCCAGCAGTTTAAGCGGGAGGTACAATGAGCAGTTCTTC. It is translated as CASSLSGRYNEQFF.

The V gene is TRBV5-8, the J gene TRBJ2-1; 9 bases line up with TRBD2. In germline, CDR1 is SGHTS, CDR2 YDEGEE. This CDR3 region has 15 residues. V trimming: 0 bases; J trimming: 8 bases; junction bases outside the gene matches: 6. In nucleotides, the CDR3 is TGTGCCAGCAGCTTGGTGGTAGCGGGAGTATATGAGCAGTTCTTC. It translates to CASSLVVAGVYEQFF.

This clone was recorded a few times. This chain joins TRBV7-8 and TRBJ2-3; tentatively, D is TRBD1 (5 bases). Germline loops: CDR1 SGHVS, CDR2 FQNEAQ. The CDR3 covers 17 residues. Trimming took 0 bases from V and 0 from J, leaving 13 bases between them. In DNA form, the CDR3 reads TGTGCCAGCAGCTTAGCGGGGCAGACGTATAGCACAGATACGCAGTATTTT. Translating it yields CASSLAGQTYSTDTQYF.

This clone turned up a few times. The V gene is TRBV2, the J gene TRBJ1-4, with 10 bases that match TRBD1. V was pared by 0 bases and J by 7 bases, with 2 bases of the junction left unmatched. Germline-derived CDR1 and CDR2 are SNHLY and FYNNEI. The CDR3 spans 15 residues. The CDR3 nucleotides are TGTGCCAGCAGTGAAGCGGGACAGGGGCCTGAAAAACTGTTTTTT. Its translation is CASSEAGQGPEKLFF.

The chain has TRBV4-1 and TRBJ1-4; 10 positions match TRBD1. Germline CDR1 is MGHRA and CDR2 is YSYEKL. V gave up 0 bases and J gave up 8 bases; unmatched junction bases: 3. This CDR3 has 15 residues. CDR3 protein: CASSQEGTGEEKLFF. In DNA form, the CDR3 reads TGCGCCAGCAGCCAAGAAGGGACAGGGGAAGAAAAACTGTTTTTT.

This clone was seen only a few times. The V call is TRBV6-1, the J call TRBJ1-2, with 8 positions matching TRBD1. Germline V lookup: CDR1 MNHNS, CDR2 SASEGT. CDR3 length: 15 amino acids. The V and J ends lost 2 bases and 8 bases, in that order; junction bases with no gene match: 10. The chain's CDR3 is CASSEYRTGINGYTF. The CDR3 nucleotides are TGTGCCAGCAGTGAATACCGGACAGGGATCAACGGCTACACCTTC.

The J gene is TRBJ2-7, the V gene TRBV7-7; 9 bases fit TRBD2. The germline CDR1 and CDR2 sequences are SSHAT and FNYEAQ (reference sequence). V gave up 1 base and J gave up 11 bases; unmatched junction bases: 6. The CDR3 has 13 residues. The CDR3 loop is CASSLEAGGREYF. CDR3 DNA sequence: TGTGCCAGCAGCTTAGAAGCGGGAGGTCGGGAGTACTTC. The entire variable domain, with the rest obtained from reference TRBV7-7 and TRBJ2-7, is as follows: GAGVSQSPRYKVTKRGQDVTLRCDPISSHATLYWYQQALGQGPEFLTYFNYEAQPDKSGLPSDRFSAERPEGSISTLTIQRTEQRDSAMYRCASSLEAGGREYFGPGTRLTVT.

In this sample, this clone turned up a few times. The V and J genes are TRBV2 and TRBJ1-2; D uncertain. CDR1 is SNHLY, CDR2 FYNNEI, per germline. The CDR3 is 14 residues long. V was trimmed by 2 bases and J by 7 bases, leaving 14 bases between them. CDR3 protein: CASSEIRQEGGYTF. For the CDR3, the DNA is TGTGCCAGCAGTGAAATAAGGCAGGAAGGTGGCTACACCTTC.

A few counts support this clone. The junction shows a germline mismatch at one end, possibly a read error. The V gene is TRBV5-5, the J gene TRBJ1-1, with D possibly matching TRBD1 (5 bases). The CDR3 is made up of 15 amino acids. Germline lookup yields CDR1 SGHKS and CDR2 YYEKEE (reference sequence). The CDR3 reads CASSDGGVMKTEAFF. The DNA of the CDR3 is TGTGCCAGCAGCGATGGGGGGGTTATGAAGACTGAAGCTTTCTTT.

The J gene is TRBJ1-4, the V gene TRBV15; D perhaps matches TRBD1 (6 bases). Germline CDR1 and CDR2: LNHNV and YYDKDF (reference sequence). The CDR3 consists of 15 residues. Trimming stripped 0 bases from V and 8 bases from J, with 13 bases between. CDR3 region: CATSRDFAGAEKLFF. CDR3 nucleotides: TGTGCCACCAGCAGAGATTTCGCAGGGGCGGAAAAACTGTTTTTT.